One and the same sample provided the 5 T cell receptor beta chains below, sequenced in a study of blood T cell repertoires in COVID-19. Using immunoSEQ multiplex PCR, the repertoire was profiled, and TCRdb retains in-frame clones only, with some absent. The sample contains under 250,000 clones, over 80% of which appear only once. Sequencing input: PBMCs or T cells enriched from blood (not recorded which). The receptors shown here come from a woman aged 40 to 50 who had been exposed to COVID-19.

This chain connects TRBV18 to TRBJ2-7; 7 nucleotides agree with TRBD1. This CDR3 comprises 14 residues. CDR1 is KGHSH and CDR2 is LQKENI in the germline V gene. Trimming took 3 bases from V and 6 from J; bases not matched to a gene: 8. CDR3 bases: TGTGCCAGCTCACCTGACAGGGTTGGGGGCGAGCAGTACTTC. Its protein is CASSPDRVGGEQYF.

The V call is TRBV15, the J call TRBJ2-1; 12 bases match TRBD2. This CDR3 is built from 17 residues. Per the germline V gene, CDR1 is LNHNV and CDR2 is YYDKDF (reference sequence). V gave up 0 bases and J gave up 5 bases; unmatched junction bases: 5. The DNA for the CDR3 is TGTGCCACCAGCAGAGATATCGGGACTAGCGGGCACAATGAGCAGTTCTTC. Encoded protein: CATSRDIGTSGHNEQFF. Full variable domain (rest looked up from reference TRBV15 and TRBJ2-1): DAMVIQNPRYQVTQFGKPVTLSCSQTLNHNVMYWYQQKSSQAPKLLFHYYDKDFNNEADTPDNFQSRRPNTSFCFLDIRSPGLGDTAMYLCATSRDIGTSGHNEQFFGPGTRLTVL.

V gene TRBV6-6 combines with J gene TRBJ1-6; D is unresolved. This CDR3 region has 16 residues. The V and J ends lost 6 bases and 7 bases respectively, with 19 bases between them. From germline, CDR1 is MNHNY and CDR2 SVGAGI (reference sequence). Here the CDR3 reads CASSHGEGNPNSPLHF. CDR3 coding DNA: TGTGCCAGCAGCCACGGGGAGGGCAACCCCAATTCACCCCTCCACTTT.

The gene calls are TRBV12-3 or TRBV12-4 and TRBJ2-1; 10 bases are shared with TRBD2. This CDR3 has 13 amino acids. J gave up 9 bases and V 6 bases, and 5 bases lay outside the gene matches. As DNA, the CDR3 is TGTGCCAGCAGCCTTAGCGGGGGGCTTGAGCAGTTCTTC. Residues: CASSLSGGLEQFF.

The chain joins TRBV4-2 to TRBJ1-3; the D gene is possibly TRBD1 (6 bases). Between the trimmed V and J ends, which lost 0 bases and 2 bases, there was a span of 8 bases. The CDR3 covers 15 residues. CDR1 and CDR2 from the germline V gene are LGHNA and YNFKEQ. CDR3 nucleotide sequence: TGTGCCAGCAGCCAAGATGCAGGGGCTGGAAACACCATATATTTT. This gives the protein CASSQDAGAGNTIYF.